This T cell receptor (beta chain) was captured in a study of radiation and T cells in renal cell carcinoma. Only in-frame clones appear in the TCRdb table, and some are missing; sequencing was by immunoSEQ multiplex PCR. The sample shows tens of thousands of clones, 70% to 90% of them seen only once. About this clone: No antigen is known for it.

Germline V gene sequence: CDR1 LNHDA, CDR2 SQIVND (reference sequence). CDR3 length: 13 residues. With 10 bases removed from V and 1 base from J, the gap between germline ends came to 13 bases. Time point indicated: blood 4 weeks post-SBRT, at nephrectomy. Described treatment: 15 Gy SBRT to primary tumor, nephrectomy 4 weeks later. The patient's renal cell carcinoma had clear cell pathology. Study observations and caveats: No pretreatment tumor biopsies were available for baseline clonotypes.

This specimen consisted of blood, obtained from a patient whose treatment included radiotherapy and nephrectomy. This sequence originates from a woman in her 70s with renal cell carcinoma. The V call is TRBV19, the J call TRBJ1-1; D is unresolved. The CDR3 loop reads CATLREKNTEAFF. CDR3 DNA sequence: TGTGCCACCTTGCGGGAGAAGAACACTGAAGCTTTCTTT.